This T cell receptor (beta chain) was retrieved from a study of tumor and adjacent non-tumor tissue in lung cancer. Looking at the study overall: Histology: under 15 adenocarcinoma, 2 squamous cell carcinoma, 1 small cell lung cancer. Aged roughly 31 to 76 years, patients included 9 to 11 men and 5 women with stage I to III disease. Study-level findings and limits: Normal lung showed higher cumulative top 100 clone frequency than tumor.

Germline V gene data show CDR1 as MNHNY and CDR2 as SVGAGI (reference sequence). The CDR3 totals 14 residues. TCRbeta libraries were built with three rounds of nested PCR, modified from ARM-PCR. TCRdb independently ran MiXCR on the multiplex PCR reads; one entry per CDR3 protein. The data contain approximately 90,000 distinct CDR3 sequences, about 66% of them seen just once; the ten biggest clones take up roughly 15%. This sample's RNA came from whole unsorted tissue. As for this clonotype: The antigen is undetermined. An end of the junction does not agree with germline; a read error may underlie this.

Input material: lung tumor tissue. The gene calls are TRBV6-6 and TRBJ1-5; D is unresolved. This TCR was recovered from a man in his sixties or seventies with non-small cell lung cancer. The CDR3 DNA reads TGTGCCAGCCTTTGGAGATTTAGCAATCGGCCCCAGCACTTT. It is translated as CASLWRFSNRPQHF.